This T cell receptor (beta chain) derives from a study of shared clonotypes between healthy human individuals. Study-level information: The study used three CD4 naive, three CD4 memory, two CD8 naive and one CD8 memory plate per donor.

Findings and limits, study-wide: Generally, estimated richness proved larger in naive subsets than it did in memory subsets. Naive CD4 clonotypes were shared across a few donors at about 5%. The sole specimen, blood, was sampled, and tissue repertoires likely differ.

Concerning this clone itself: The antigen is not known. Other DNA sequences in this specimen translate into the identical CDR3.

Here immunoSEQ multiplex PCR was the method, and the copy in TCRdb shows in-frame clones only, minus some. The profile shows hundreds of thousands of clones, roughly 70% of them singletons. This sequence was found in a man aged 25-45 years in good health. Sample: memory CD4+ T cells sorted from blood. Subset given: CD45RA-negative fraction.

Here the CDR3 reads CASSLLAQETQYF. The DNA of the CDR3 is TGTGCCAGCAGTTTACTAGCGCAAGAGACCCAGTACTTC. The gene calls are TRBV28 and TRBJ2-5, with D maybe TRBD2 (6 bases). The germline V gene has CDR1 MDHEN and CDR2 SYDVKM. The CDR3 contains 13 residues. V was cut by 2 bases and J by 2 bases, with 6 bases left in between.